This T cell receptor (beta chain) is drawn from a study of cytomegalovirus exposure and HLA in healthy donors. The wider study: HLA-typed donors were the source of around 85 million unique TCRs held in an early data release. Notes on the study in general: Reportedly, fewer N-insertions than the approximately 690-donor mean appeared in an Asian-associated ancestry cluster in a later analysis. Previously analyzed data showed that most TCR beta V segments were productive at a frequency of about 87% or about 30%.

This clone was observed a few times. The antigen remains unidentified. Sampled while nominally healthy, donors likely had unrecorded immune exposures. CDR3 length equals 18 residues. Researchers ran the PCR with 60 Vbeta and 13 Jbeta primers. Sequencing was performed with immunoSEQ multiplex PCR; in TCRdb, only in-frame clones are kept and a portion is missing. Among 150,000 to 200,000 clones listed, around two thirds were seen once. This chain uses TRBV21-1 with TRBJ2-7; whether TRBD1, the table's D call, matches the DNA was not checked. TRBV21-1 is reported as a pseudogene. The source material was PBMCs. The source is a man aged 30 to 45 in good health and CMV-seropositive. The CDR3 protein is CANPEDGKIGQETYEQYF. As DNA, the CDR3 is TGTGCCAACCCGGAGGATGGGAAAATCGGACAGGAGACCTACGAGCAGTACTTC.